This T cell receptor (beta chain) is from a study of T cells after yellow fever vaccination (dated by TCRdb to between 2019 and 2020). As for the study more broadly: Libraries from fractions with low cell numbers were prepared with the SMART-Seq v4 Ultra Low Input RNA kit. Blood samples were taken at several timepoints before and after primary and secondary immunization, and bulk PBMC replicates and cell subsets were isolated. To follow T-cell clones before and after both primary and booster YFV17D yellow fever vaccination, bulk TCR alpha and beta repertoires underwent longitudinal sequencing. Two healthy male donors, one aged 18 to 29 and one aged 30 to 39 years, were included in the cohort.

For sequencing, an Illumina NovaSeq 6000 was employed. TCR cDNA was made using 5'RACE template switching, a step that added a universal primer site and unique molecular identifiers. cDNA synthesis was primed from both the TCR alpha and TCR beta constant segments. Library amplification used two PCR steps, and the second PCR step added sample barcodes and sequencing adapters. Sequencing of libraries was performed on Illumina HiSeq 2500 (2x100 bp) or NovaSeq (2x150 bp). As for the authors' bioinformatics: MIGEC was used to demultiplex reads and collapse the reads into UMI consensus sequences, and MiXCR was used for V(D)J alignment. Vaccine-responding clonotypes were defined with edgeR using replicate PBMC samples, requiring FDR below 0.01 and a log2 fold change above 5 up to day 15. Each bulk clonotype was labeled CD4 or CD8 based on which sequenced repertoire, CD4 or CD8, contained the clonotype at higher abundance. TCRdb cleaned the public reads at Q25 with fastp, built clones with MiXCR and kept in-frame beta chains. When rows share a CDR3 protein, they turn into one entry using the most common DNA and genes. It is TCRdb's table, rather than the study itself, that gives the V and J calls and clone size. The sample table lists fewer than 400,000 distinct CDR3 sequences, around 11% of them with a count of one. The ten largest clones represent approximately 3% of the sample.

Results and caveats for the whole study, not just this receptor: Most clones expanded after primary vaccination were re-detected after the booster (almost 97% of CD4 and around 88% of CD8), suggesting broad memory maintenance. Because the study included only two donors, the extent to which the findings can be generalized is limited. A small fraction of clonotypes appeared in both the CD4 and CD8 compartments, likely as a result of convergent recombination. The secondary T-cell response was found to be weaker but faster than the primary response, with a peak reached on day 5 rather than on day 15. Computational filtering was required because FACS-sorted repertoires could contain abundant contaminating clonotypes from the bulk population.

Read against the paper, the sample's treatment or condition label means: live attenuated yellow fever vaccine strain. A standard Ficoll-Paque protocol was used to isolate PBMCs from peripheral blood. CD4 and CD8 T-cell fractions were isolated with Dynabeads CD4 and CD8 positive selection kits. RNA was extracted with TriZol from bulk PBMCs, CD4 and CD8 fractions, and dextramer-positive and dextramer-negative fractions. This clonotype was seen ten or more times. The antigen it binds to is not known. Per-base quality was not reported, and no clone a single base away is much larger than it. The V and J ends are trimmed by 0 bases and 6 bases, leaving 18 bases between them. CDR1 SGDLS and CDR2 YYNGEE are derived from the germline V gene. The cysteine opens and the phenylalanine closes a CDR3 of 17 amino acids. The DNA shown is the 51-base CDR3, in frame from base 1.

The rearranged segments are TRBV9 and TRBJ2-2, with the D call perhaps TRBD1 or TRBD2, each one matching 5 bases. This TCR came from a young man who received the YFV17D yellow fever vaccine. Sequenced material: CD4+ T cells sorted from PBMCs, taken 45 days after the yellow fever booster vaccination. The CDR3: CASSVGGLEGAPGELFF. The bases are TGTGCCAGCAGCGTAGGGGGGTTAGAGGGCGCGCCCGGGGAGCTGTTTTTT.